A selection of T cell receptor beta chains follows, all from one sample in a study of T-cell reconstitution after alpha-beta-depleted transplantation in children. In TCRdb, the PCR reads were re-called with MiXCR into one record per CDR3 protein. The data hold around 250,000 distinct CDR3 sequences, with roughly 7.7% observed a single time. The source material was PBMCs, mostly from graft donor cells, sampled 180 days after TCRalphabeta/CD19-depleted stem cell transplant. These receptors originate from a male patient between 10 and 17 years old who had a stem cell transplant for acute lymphoblastic leukemia, so the T cells may come from the graft donor. Both conserved end residues are part of each CDR3. The D gene is left open where the match is weak. Clone size is not always given. Where it is, it says once, few, many or a class for expanded clones.

DNA: TGCAGCGCATGGACTGAGAAAAACATTCAGTACTTC
CDR3: CSAWTEKNIQYF
V: TRBV29-1
D: .
size: many
J: TRBJ2-4

DNA: TGCAGCGTTGGCTTGACTAGCGGGAGTGCAAATGAGCAGTTCTTC
CDR3: CSVGLTSGSANEQFF
V: TRBV29-1
D: TRBD2
size: .
J: TRBJ2-1

DNA: TGCGCCAGCAGCCAAGGCCCTAGGGTGGGACTATCATACGAGCAGTACTTC
CDR3: CASSQGPRVGLSYEQYF
V: TRBV4-3
D: TRBD2
size: many
J: TRBJ2-7

DNA: TGTGCCAGTAGACCCCTCGGGGGCATGGACTGGAACACCGGGGAGCTGTTTTTT
CDR3: CASRPLGGMDWNTGELFF
V: TRBV19
D: .
size: .
J: TRBJ2-2

DNA: TGTGCCAGCAGTCGCCAATTTTCACCCCTCCACTTT
CDR3: CASSRQFSPLHF
V: TRBV6-2/TRBV6-3
D: .
size: many
J: TRBJ1-6

DNA: TGTGCCAGCAGTTCCACAGGGTTGGGCACTGAAGCTTTCTTT
CDR3: CASSSTGLGTEAFF
V: TRBV12-3/TRBV12-4
D: .
size: many
J: TRBJ1-1

DNA: TGTGCCAGCAGTCCCGGGGGGGTAATGGATCAGCCCCAGCATTTT
CDR3: CASSPGGVMDQPQHF
V: TRBV12-3/TRBV12-4
D: .
size: many
J: TRBJ1-5

DNA: TGTGCCAGCAGCCAATTGGGGGCCTCCACAGATACGCAGTATTTT
CDR3: CASSQLGASTDTQYF
V: TRBV3-1
D: .
size: many
J: TRBJ2-3

DNA: TGTGCCAGCAGCCTACAGGGAGGAGGCTACACCTTC
CDR3: CASSLQGGGYTF
V: TRBV6-5
D: .
size: many
J: TRBJ1-2

DNA: TGTGCCACCCGCCCGGGGCCCTCGGACACCGGGGAGCTGTTTTTT
CDR3: CATRPGPSDTGELFF
V: TRBV7-7
D: .
size: many
J: TRBJ2-2

DNA: TGTGCCAGTAGTATGGCAGGGAACGGCTACACCTTC
CDR3: CASSMAGNGYTF
V: TRBV19
D: .
size: many
J: TRBJ1-2

DNA: TGTGCCAGCAGCTTAGGGCGACAGCCCTTTGACGAAGCTTTCTTT
CDR3: CASSLGRQPFDEAFF
V: TRBV7-9
D: .
size: many
J: TRBJ1-1

DNA: TGTGCCAGTAGGAGGGCCGGGGAAGAGACCCAGTACTTC
CDR3: CASRRAGEETQYF
V: TRBV19
D: .
size: many
J: TRBJ2-5

DNA: TGTGCCAGCAGTTTACAGGGGGCAGATGGCTACACCTTC
CDR3: CASSLQGADGYTF
V: TRBV12-3/TRBV12-4
D: TRBD1
size: many
J: TRBJ1-2

DNA: TGCGCCAGCAGCTCCCTGACTGAGAATGAAAAACTGTTTTTT
CDR3: CASSSLTENEKLFF
V: TRBV5-1
D: .
size: many
J: TRBJ1-4

DNA: TGCAGCGTTGGGGGAACCGGGGAGCTGTTTTTT
CDR3: CSVGGTGELFF
V: TRBV29-1
D: .
size: many
J: TRBJ2-2

DNA: TGTGCCAGCAGCTTGGGCTACCTCACCGGGGAGCTGTTTTTT
CDR3: CASSLGYLTGELFF
V: TRBV7-2
D: .
size: many
J: TRBJ2-2

DNA: TGTGCCACCAGCAGACCCCCCCAGGCAAAGGGCGATACGCAGTATTTT
CDR3: CATSRPPQAKGDTQYF
V: TRBV15
D: .
size: many
J: TRBJ2-3

DNA: TGTGCCAGCAGCTTAGAGGGGACAGGGGATGAAAAACTGTTTTTT
CDR3: CASSLEGTGDEKLFF
V: TRBV7-6
D: TRBD1
size: many
J: TRBJ1-4

DNA: TGCAGTGCACGCCCGACATTTTCAGGTTCACCCCTCCACTTT
CDR3: CSARPTFSGSPLHF
V: TRBV20-1
D: .
size: many
J: TRBJ1-6

DNA: TGTGCCAGCAGTGCCGACTTCGGACTAGTAGGAGAGACCCAGTACTTC
CDR3: CASSADFGLVGETQYF
V: TRBV28
D: TRBD2
size: many
J: TRBJ2-5

DNA: TGTGCCAGCAGCTTCCTGGAGAGGGGGCAGAGGACTGAAGCTTTCTTT
CDR3: CASSFLERGQRTEAFF
V: TRBV7-2
D: TRBD1
size: many
J: TRBJ1-1

DNA: TGTGCCAGCAGCAAAGCGAGGGATCAGCCCCAGCATTTT
CDR3: CASSKARDQPQHF
V: TRBV21-1
D: .
size: many
J: TRBJ1-5

DNA: TGTGCCAGCAGCCCGACGGACCATTTGGGACAGAGGACGGATACGCAGTATTTT
CDR3: CASSPTDHLGQRTDTQYF
V: TRBV11-1
D: TRBD1
size: .
J: TRBJ2-3

DNA: TGTGCCAGCAGCCGCACCTCCCCGAATACGCAGTATTTT
CDR3: CASSRTSPNTQYF
V: TRBV9
D: .
size: many
J: TRBJ2-3

DNA: TGCGCCAGCAGCCAATCAACTGGGCAGCCCCAGCATTTT
CDR3: CASSQSTGQPQHF
V: TRBV5-1
D: .
size: many
J: TRBJ1-5

DNA: TGTGCCAGCAGGTTCTCAGATTCACCCCTCCACTTT
CDR3: CASRFSDSPLHF
V: TRBV27
D: .
size: .
J: TRBJ1-6

DNA: TGCGCCAGCAGCCCCCGGCGGGGGGCGGAGGAAGCTTTCTTT
CDR3: CASSPRRGAEEAFF
V: TRBV5-1
D: .
size: many
J: TRBJ1-1

DNA: TGTGCCAGCCGCAAGGGGGTCGGGGCCGGTAATCAGCCCCAGCATTTT
CDR3: CASRKGVGAGNQPQHF
V: TRBV27
D: .
size: many
J: TRBJ1-5

DNA: TGTGCCAGCAGTTACTCGATCTTGAACAGGTTGAAATCGGAGCAGTACTTC
CDR3: CASSYSILNRLKSEQYF
V: TRBV6-2/TRBV6-3
D: .
size: many
J: TRBJ2-7

DNA: TGCAGTGCTGGGACAGGGTATGGAGGCAATCAGCCCCAGCATTTT
CDR3: CSAGTGYGGNQPQHF
V: TRBV20-1
D: TRBD1
size: many
J: TRBJ1-5

DNA: TGTGCCATCAGTGAGTCGACGGGCCCTGGGGCCAACGTCCTGACTTTC
CDR3: CAISESTGPGANVLTF
V: TRBV10-3
D: .
size: few
J: TRBJ2-6

DNA: TGTGCCAGCAGCAGGGGGGCTAGCGGGGCCAGCTCCTACAATGAGCAGTTCTTC
CDR3: CASSRGASGASSYNEQFF
V: TRBV11-2
D: TRBD2
size: .
J: TRBJ2-1

DNA: TGCGCCAGCAGCCAAGTCTCGGGATACACCGGGGAGCTGTTTTTT
CDR3: CASSQVSGYTGELFF
V: TRBV4-3
D: .
size: few
J: TRBJ2-2

DNA: TGTGCCAGCAGCCCTTATTCGGGGCTAGCGGTCCAAGAGACCCAGTACTTC
CDR3: CASSPYSGLAVQETQYF
V: TRBV4-2
D: TRBD2
size: many
J: TRBJ2-5

DNA: TGCAGCGGCCAACAGGGACGAACTGAAGCTTTCTTT
CDR3: CSGQQGRTEAFF
V: TRBV29-1
D: .
size: many
J: TRBJ1-1

DNA: TGTGCCAGCAGTTTTCTCGGGGCCTACAATGAGCAGTTCTTC
CDR3: CASSFLGAYNEQFF
V: TRBV12-3/TRBV12-4
D: .
size: many
J: TRBJ2-1

DNA: TGTGCCAGCAGCCAGTTTGGGGGTACGCAGTATTTT
CDR3: CASSQFGGTQYF
V: TRBV7-2
D: .
size: many
J: TRBJ2-3

DNA: TGTGCCAGCTCACCACTGTCAACAAATAGCAATCAGCCCCAGCATTTT
CDR3: CASSPLSTNSNQPQHF
V: TRBV18
D: .
size: many
J: TRBJ1-5

DNA: TGTGCCAGTCTTTCAGGGGCGACGAACACTGAAGCTTTCTTT
CDR3: CASLSGATNTEAFF
V: TRBV19
D: .
size: many
J: TRBJ1-1

DNA: TGTGCCAGCAGCCCTGGAGGGAGAGGGGCTGAAAAACTGTTTTTT
CDR3: CASSPGGRGAEKLFF
V: TRBV7-2
D: .
size: many
J: TRBJ1-4

DNA: TGCGCCAGCGGGGACAGGGGGAGCTCTGGGGCCAACGTCCTGACTTTC
CDR3: CASGDRGSSGANVLTF
V: TRBV5-1
D: TRBD1
size: many
J: TRBJ2-6

DNA: TGTGCCAGCAGTTTTCGACAGTCCTACGAGCAGTACTTC
CDR3: CASSFRQSYEQYF
V: TRBV28
D: .
size: many
J: TRBJ2-7

DNA: TGTGCCAGCAGTTCCGGGACCCCGATAGGTGAGCAGTTCTTC
CDR3: CASSSGTPIGEQFF
V: TRBV28
D: .
size: many
J: TRBJ2-1